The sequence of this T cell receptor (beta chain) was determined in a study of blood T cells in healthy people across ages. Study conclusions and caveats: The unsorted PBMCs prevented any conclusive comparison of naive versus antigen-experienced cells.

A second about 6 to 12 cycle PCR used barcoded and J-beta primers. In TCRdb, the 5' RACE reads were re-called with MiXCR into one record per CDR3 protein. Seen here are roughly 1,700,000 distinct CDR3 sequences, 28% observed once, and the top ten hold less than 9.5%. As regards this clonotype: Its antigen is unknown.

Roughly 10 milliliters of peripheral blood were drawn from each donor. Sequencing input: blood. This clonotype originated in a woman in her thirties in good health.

CDR3 sequence (DNA): TGTGCCAGCAGGGCACAACTAGCGGGGTTCACAGATACGCAGTATTTT. Translation: CASRAQLAGFTDTQYF. V and J are TRBV6-6 and TRBJ2-3; the match to TRBD2 covers 10 bases. There are 16 residues in the CDR3. CDR1 is MNHNY, CDR2 SVGAGI, per germline (reference sequence). V lost 6 bases and J lost 2; bases outside the gene matches: 8.